This T cell receptor beta chain is from a study of blood T cell repertoires in COVID-19. Study context: T cells, B-cell-depleted T cells, or PBMCs supplied cDNA or gDNA.

In the original processing: Reference gene primer amplification yielded estimated nucleated cell counts. The repertoire was sequenced with immunoSEQ multiplex PCR; TCRdb's copy has only in-frame clones and lacks some. The V and J calls and clone size come from that table; D and trimming were worked out from the DNA. The sample records about 220,000 clones, less than 90% being singletons. Trimming removed 4 bases at V and 4 bases at J, with 14 bases between. The CDR3 contains 14 residues. Germline CDR1 reads SGHNT; CDR2 reads YYREEE (reference sequence). What the recovered Cohort 3 donors had was two negative PCRs, clearance, or symptom resolution.

The specimen was PBMCs or T cells enriched from blood (not recorded which). This chain joins TRBV5-4 and TRBJ1-2; D possibly corresponds to TRBD1 (5 bases). This sequence originates from a woman aged 25 to 45 who had recovered from COVID-19. CDR3 region: CASSDTGTLYGYTF. Written as DNA, the CDR3 is TGTGCCAGCAGCGATACAGGAACCCTCTATGGCTACACCTTC.